This entry describes one TCR beta chain. The CDR3 has 12 residues. CDR1 SGHNT and CDR2 YYREEE come from the germline V gene (reference sequence). The ends were cut back, 10 bases at V and 0 bases at J, with 10 bases in the middle. The sample is drawn from a study of blood T cell repertoires in COVID-19. Libraries were prepared by immunoSEQ multiplex PCR; TCRdb keeps only in-frame clonotypes and omits some of them. The sample yields fewer than 300,000 clones, 82% seen once. The clonotype comes from a young woman with acute or convalescent COVID-19. The chain employs TRBV5-4 and TRBJ1-2; D is perhaps TRBD1 (5 bases). The specimen sequenced was peripheral blood. CDR3 in amino acids: CACRDSNYGYTF. In nucleotides, the CDR3 is TGTGCCTGCCGGGACTCTAACTATGGCTACACCTTC.